This TCR beta chain was identified in a study of cytomegalovirus exposure and HLA in healthy donors. Turning to the study itself: HLA-typed donors contributed some 85 million unique TCRs, which were held in an early data release.

Germline V lookup: CDR1 SQVTM, CDR2 ANQGSEA. Losses at the gene ends were 5 bases for V and 5 bases for J; bases not matched to a gene: 4. The CDR3 extends over 12 amino acids. Primers included in the PCR were 60 Vbeta and 13 Jbeta primers. TCRdb keeps only in-frame clones here, not all; method: immunoSEQ multiplex PCR. This sample's clone table lists about 77,000 clones. Of note for this clone: Its antigen is as yet unknown.

Broader study findings: The authors considered a cluster of highly shared sequence variants likely to be a sequencing artifact. A missense DCLRE1C variant was associated with V- and J-gene trimming of TCR beta chains in a later analysis, and an independent cohort replicated the association.

This TCR was sampled from a man aged 50-60 years in good health and CMV-seropositive. Sequenced: PBMCs. The chain is built from TRBV29-1 and TRBJ1-1, with TRBD1 matching 8 bases. The CDR3 DNA reads as TGCAGCGTTTCAGGGGGCGGAACTGAAGCTTTCTTT. Its translation: CSVSGGGTEAFF.